This T cell receptor (beta chain) was sequenced in a study of human T cells and chemical hapten exposure. Study at large: Mainly, slight library volume differences in the pool made TCR yields vary.

Time point: patch test 2, 6 weeks after DPC sensitization. Specified treatment: therapeutic diphenylcyclopropenone sensitization with weekly scalp DPC. The study drew its donors from alopecia patients who were 18 to 70 years old and suitable for DPC. A few counts support this clonotype. The antigen is not known. TCRdb fed the RACE reads into MiXCR, producing one record per CDR3 protein. In the table there are about 54,000 distinct CDR3 sequences, about 9.9% of which are singletons. From germline, CDR1 is SGHAT and CDR2 FQNNGV. This CDR3 spans 13 amino acids. V lost 0 bases and J 3 bases, leaving 4 bases between the germline ends. General study findings and limits: TCRs above 1 in 1000 frequency stayed constant with DPC sensitization. PT1 expanded TCR counts and patch test score correlated positively.

Source: whole blood, taken in connection with sensitization to the hapten diphenylcyclopropenone (DPC). The chain combines TRBV11-2 with TRBJ2-3; D gene uncertain. The sequence was obtained from a woman aged 50 to 60 with alopecia areata. Some clones in this sample may be carry-over from other donors' samples. The chain's CDR3 is CASSLDMTDTQYF. The CDR3 bases are TGTGCCAGCAGCTTAGACATGACAGATACGCAGTATTTT.